This TCR beta chain comes out of a study of cytomegalovirus exposure and HLA in healthy donors. General study results and limits: According to the study, 160 or so TCR beta chains were cytomegalovirus-associated.

With regard to this clone: The antigen is not known.

The PCR made use of 60 Vbeta and 13 Jbeta primers. Only in-frame clones appear in the TCRdb table, and some are missing; sequencing was by immunoSEQ multiplex PCR. Recorded for this sample: tens of thousands of clones. The source material was PBMCs. The sequence came from a man aged 45 to 65 in good health and CMV-seronegative.

CDR3 DNA sequence: TGTGCCAGCAGCTTACCAGTAAACACTGAAGCTTTCTTT. This sequence encodes CASSLPVNTEAFF. The rearrangement uses TRBV7-2 and TRBJ1-1; D gene unclear. V was cut by 2 bases and J by 2 bases, with 6 bases left in between. The CDR3 has 13 residues. Per germline, CDR1 SGHTA and CDR2 FQGNSA.